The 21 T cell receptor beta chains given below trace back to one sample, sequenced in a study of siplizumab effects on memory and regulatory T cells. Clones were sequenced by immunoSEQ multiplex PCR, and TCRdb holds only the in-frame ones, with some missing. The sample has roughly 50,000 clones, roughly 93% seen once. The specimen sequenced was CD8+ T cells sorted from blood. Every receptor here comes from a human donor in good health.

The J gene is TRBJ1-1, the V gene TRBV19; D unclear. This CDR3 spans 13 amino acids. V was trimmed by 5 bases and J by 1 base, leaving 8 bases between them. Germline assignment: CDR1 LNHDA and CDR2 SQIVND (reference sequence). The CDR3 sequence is CASSSYGNTEAFF. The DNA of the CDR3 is TGTGCCAGTAGTTCATACGGGAACACTGAAGCTTTCTTT.

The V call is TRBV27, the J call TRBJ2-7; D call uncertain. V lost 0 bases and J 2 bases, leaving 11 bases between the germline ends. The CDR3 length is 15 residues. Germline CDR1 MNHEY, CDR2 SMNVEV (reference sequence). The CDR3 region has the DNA TGTGCCAGCAGTTTATCCTCGGGCCCGCCCTACGAGCAGTACTTC. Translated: CASSLSSGPPYEQYF.

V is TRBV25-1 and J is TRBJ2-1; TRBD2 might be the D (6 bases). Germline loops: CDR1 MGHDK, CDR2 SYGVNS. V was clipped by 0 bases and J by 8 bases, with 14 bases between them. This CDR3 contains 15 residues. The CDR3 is CASSEYRETGDEQFF. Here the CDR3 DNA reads TGTGCCAGCAGTGAATACCGGGAGACGGGCGATGAGCAGTTCTTC. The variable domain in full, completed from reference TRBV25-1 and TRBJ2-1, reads EADIYQTPRYLVIGTGKKITLECSQTMGHDKMYWYQQDPGMELHLIHYSYGVNSTEKGDLSSESTVSRIRTEHFPLTLESARPSHTSQYLCASSEYRETGDEQFFGPGTRLTVL.

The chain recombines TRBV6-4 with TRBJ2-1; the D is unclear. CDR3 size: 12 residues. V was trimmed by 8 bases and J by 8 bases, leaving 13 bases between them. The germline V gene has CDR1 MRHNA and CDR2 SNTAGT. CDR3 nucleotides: TGTGCCAGCGGCGGTCAGGCGGATGAGCAGTTCTTC. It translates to CASGGQADEQFF.

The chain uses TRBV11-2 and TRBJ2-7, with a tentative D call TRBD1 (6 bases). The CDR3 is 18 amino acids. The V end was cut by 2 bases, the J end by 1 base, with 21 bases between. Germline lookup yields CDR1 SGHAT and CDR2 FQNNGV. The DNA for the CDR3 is TGTGCCAGCAGCTTAAGGGGATTGGGACACGGAAGGTCCTACGAGCAGTACTTC. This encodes CASSLRGLGHGRSYEQYF.

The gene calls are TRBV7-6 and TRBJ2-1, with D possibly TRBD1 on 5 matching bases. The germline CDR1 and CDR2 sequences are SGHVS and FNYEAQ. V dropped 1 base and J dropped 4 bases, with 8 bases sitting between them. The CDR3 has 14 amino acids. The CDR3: CASSLVGEYNEQFF. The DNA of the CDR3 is TGTGCCAGCAGCTTAGTAGGGGAATACAATGAGCAGTTCTTC.

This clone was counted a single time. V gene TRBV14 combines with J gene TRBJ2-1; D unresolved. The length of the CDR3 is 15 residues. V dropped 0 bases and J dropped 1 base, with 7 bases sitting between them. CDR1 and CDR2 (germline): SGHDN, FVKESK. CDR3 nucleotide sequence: TGTGCCAGCAGCCAAGAGTACAGTTCCTACAATGAGCAGTTCTTC. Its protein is CASSQEYSSYNEQFF.

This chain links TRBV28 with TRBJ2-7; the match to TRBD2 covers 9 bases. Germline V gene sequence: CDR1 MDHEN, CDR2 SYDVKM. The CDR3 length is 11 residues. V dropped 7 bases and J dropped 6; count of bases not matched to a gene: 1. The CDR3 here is CASTSGIEQYF. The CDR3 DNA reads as TGTGCCAGCACTAGCGGGATCGAGCAGTACTTC.

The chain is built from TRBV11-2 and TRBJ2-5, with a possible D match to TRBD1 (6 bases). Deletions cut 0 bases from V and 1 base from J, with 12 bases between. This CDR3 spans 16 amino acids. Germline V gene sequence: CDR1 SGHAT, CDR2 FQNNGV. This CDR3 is CASSLDWGHIQETQYF. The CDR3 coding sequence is TGTGCCAGCAGCTTAGATTGGGGACATATCCAAGAGACCCAGTACTTC.

CDR3 loop: CASSLGGNEQFF. The CDR3, as DNA: TGTGCCAGCAGCTTAGGGGGCAATGAGCAGTTCTTC. The chain employs TRBV13 and TRBJ2-1; D gene ambiguous. CDR3 length: 12 residues. The ends were cut back, 0 bases at V and 6 bases at J, with 3 bases in the middle. CDR1 and CDR2 (germline): PRHDT, FYEKMQ (reference sequence).

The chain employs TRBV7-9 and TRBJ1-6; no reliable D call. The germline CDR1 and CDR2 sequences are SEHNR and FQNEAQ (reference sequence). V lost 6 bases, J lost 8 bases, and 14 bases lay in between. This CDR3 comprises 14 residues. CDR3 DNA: TGTGCCAGCAGTTTCCAGGAATTTGATTCACCCCTCCACTTT. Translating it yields CASSFQEFDSPLHF. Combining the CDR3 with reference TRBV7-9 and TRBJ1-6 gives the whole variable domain DTGVSQNPRHKITKRGQNVTFRCDPISEHNRLYWYRQTLGQGPEFLTYFQNEAQLEKSRLLSDRFSAERPKGSFSTLEIQRTEQGDSAMYLCASSFQEFDSPLHFGNGTRLTVT.

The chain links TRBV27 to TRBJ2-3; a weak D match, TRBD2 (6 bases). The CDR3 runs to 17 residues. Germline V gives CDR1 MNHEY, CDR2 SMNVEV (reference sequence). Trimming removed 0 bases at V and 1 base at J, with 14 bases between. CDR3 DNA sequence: TGTGCCAGCAGTTTATCCCAGGAGGGGCCTCGCACAGATACGCAGTATTTT. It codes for CASSLSQEGPRTDTQYF.

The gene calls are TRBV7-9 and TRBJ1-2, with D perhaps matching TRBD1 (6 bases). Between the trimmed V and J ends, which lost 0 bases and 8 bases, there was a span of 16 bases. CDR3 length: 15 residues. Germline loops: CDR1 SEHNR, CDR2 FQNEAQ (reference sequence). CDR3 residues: CASSLAGAGAAGYTF. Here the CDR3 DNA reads TGTGCCAGCAGCTTAGCCGGGGCAGGGGCTGCCGGCTACACCTTC.

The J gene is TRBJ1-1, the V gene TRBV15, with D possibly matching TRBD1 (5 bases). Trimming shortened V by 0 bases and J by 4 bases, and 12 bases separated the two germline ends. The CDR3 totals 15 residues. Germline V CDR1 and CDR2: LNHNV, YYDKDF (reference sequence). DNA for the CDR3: TGTGCCACCAGCAGAGAAGGGGCTTGGAGCACTGAAGCTTTCTTT. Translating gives CATSREGAWSTEAFF.

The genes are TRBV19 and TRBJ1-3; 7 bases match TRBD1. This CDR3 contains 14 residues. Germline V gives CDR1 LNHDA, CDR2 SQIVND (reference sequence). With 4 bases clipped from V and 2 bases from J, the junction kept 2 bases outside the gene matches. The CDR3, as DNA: TGTGCCAGTAGTACGGACAGGCCTGGAAACACCATATATTTT. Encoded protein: CASSTDRPGNTIYF. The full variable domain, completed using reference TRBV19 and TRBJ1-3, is DGGITQSPKYLFRKEGQNVTLSCEQNLNHDAMYWYRQDPGQGLRLIYYSQIVNDFQKGDIAEGYSVSREKKESFPLTVTSAQKNPTAFYLCASSTDRPGNTIYFGEGSWLTVV.

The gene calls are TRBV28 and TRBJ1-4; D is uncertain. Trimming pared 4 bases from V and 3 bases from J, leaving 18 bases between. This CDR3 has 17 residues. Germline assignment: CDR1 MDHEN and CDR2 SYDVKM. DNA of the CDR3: TGTGCCAGCAGTTCCCGCCGAGTGGGATCAGCTAATGAAAAACTGTTTTTT. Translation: CASSSRRVGSANEKLFF.

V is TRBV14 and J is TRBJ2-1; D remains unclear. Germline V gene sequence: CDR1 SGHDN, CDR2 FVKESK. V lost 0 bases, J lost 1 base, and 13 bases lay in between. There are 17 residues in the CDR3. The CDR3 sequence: CASSQDSADGSYNEQFF. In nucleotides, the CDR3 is TGTGCCAGCAGCCAAGATTCCGCGGATGGTTCCTACAATGAGCAGTTCTTC.

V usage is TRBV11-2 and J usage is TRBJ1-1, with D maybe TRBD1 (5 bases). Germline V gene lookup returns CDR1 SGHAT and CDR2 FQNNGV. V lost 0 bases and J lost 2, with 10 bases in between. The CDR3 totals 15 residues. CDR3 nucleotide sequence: TGTGCCAGCAGCTTAGATCCATGGGGCAACACTGAAGCTTTCTTT. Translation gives CASSLDPWGNTEAFF.

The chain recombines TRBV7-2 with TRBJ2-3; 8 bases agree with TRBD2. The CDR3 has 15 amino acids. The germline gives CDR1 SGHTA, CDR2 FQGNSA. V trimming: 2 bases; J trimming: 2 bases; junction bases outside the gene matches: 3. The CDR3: CASSLTGGSTDTQYF. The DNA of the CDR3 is TGTGCCAGCAGCTTAACGGGAGGGTCCACAGATACGCAGTATTTT.

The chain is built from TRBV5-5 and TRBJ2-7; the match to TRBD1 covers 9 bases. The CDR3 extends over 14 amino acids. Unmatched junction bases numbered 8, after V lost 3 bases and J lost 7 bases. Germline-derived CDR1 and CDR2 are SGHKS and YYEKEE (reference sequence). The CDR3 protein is CASSWNRQGGEQYF. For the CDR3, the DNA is TGTGCCAGCAGCTGGAATCGACAGGGGGGGGAGCAGTACTTC. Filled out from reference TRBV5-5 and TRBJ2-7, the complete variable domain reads DAGVTQSPTHLIKTRGQQVTLRCSPISGHKSVSWYQQVLGQGPQFIFQYYEKEERGRGNFPDRFSARQFPNYSSELNVNALLLGDSALYLCASSWNRQGGEQYFGPGTRLTVT.

CDR3 in DNA: TGTGCCAGCAGCCCAACCTCAGGGGAACAAGAGACCCAGTACTTC. Protein: CASSPTSGEQETQYF. The chain recombines TRBV4-2 with TRBJ2-5; D possibly corresponds to TRBD1 (6 bases). The CDR3 contains 15 residues. V was cut by 4 bases and J by 2 bases, with 14 bases left in between. Germline CDR1 and CDR2: LGHNA and YNFKEQ.